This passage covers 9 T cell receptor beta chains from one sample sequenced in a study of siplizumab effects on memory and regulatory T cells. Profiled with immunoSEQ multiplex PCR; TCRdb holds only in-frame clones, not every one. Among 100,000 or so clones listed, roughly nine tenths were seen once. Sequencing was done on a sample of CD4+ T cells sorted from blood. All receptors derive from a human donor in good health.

CDR3 sequence reads: CASTMGRTGKGGYNEQFF. Here the CDR3 DNA reads TGTGCCAGTACCATGGGTAGGACAGGGAAGGGGGGCTACAATGAGCAGTTCTTC. The chain is built from TRBV19 and TRBJ2-1; TRBD1 matches 8 bases. The CDR3 length is 18 residues. V lost 7 bases to trimming and J lost 3 bases; unmatched junction nucleotides: 17. Germline V lookup: CDR1 LNHDA, CDR2 SQIVND (reference sequence). Using reference TRBV19 and TRBJ2-1 for the parts outside the CDR3, the full variable domain is DGGITQSPKYLFRKEGQNVTLSCEQNLNHDAMYWYRQDPGQGLRLIYYSQIVNDFQKGDIAEGYSVSREKKESFPLTVTSAQKNPTAFYLCASTMGRTGKGGYNEQFFGPGTRLTVL.

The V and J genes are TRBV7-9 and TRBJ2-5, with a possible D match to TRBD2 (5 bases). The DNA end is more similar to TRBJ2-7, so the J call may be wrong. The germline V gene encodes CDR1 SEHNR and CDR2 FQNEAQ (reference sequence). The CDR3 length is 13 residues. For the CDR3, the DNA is TGTGCCAGCAGCTTATTTTCCGGGAACGAGCAGTACTTC. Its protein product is CASSLFSGNEQYF.

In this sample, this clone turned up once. The CDR3 coding sequence is TGTGCCAGTAGTGCTTCGGGGACAGGGAACTATGGCTACACCTTC. Its protein is CASSASGTGNYGYTF. V is TRBV19 and J is TRBJ1-2; 9 bases are shared with TRBD1. The CDR3 length is 15 residues. V dropped 5 bases and J dropped 2; count of bases not matched to a gene: 6. Germline values: CDR1 LNHDA, CDR2 SQIVND (reference sequence). Combining the CDR3 with reference TRBV19 and TRBJ1-2 gives the whole variable domain DGGITQSPKYLFRKEGQNVTLSCEQNLNHDAMYWYRQDPGQGLRLIYYSQIVNDFQKGDIAEGYSVSREKKESFPLTVTSAQKNPTAFYLCASSASGTGNYGYTFGSGTRLTVV.

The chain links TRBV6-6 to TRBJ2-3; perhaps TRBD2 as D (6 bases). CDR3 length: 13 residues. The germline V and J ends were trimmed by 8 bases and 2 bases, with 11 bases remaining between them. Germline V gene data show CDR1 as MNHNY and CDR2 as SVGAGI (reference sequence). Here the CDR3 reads CASGRDYTDTQYF. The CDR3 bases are TGTGCCAGCGGGCGGGATTACACAGATACGCAGTATTTT.

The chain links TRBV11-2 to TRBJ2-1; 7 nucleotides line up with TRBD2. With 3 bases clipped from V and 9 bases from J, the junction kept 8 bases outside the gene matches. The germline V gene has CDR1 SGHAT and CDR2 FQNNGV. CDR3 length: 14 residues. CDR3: CASSFNSGFGEQFF. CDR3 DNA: TGTGCCAGCAGCTTTAATAGCGGGTTTGGTGAGCAGTTCTTC.

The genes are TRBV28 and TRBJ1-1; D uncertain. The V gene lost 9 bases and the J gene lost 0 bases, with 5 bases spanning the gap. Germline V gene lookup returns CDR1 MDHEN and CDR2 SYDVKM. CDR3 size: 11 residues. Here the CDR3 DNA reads TGTGCCAGTCTGATGAACACTGAAGCTTTCTTT. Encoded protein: CASLMNTEAFF.

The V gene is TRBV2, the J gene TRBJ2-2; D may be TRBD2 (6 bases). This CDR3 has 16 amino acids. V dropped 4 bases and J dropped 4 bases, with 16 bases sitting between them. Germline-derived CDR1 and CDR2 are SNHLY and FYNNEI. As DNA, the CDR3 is TGTGCCAGCAGTGTAGGCGGGACTGGGAGCACCGGGGAGCTGTTTTTT. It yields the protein CASSVGGTGSTGELFF.

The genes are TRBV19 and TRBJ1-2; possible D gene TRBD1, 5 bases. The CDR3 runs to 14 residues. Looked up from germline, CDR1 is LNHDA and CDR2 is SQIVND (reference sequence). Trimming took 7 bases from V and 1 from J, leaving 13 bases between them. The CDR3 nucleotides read TGTGCCAGTATTCCGGCAGGGATTAACTATGGCTACACCTTC. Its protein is CASIPAGINYGYTF.

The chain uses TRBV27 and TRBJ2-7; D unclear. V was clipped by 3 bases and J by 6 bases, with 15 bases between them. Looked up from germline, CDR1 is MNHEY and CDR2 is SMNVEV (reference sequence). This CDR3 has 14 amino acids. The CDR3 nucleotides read TGTGCCAGCAGTTTCCTGGTAGAAGGTGGCGAGCAGTACTTC. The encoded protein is CASSFLVEGGEQYF.